This TCR beta chain was captured by sequencing in a study of CD8 T cells in ankylosing spondylitis. Germline CDR1 reads KGHDR; CDR2 reads SFDVKD. With V trimmed by 4 bases and J by 9 bases, 17 bases remained unmatched. The CDR3 loop spans 18 amino acids. Notes on the study in general: A motif in TCR beta, a set of seven to nine highly homologous variants, appeared characteristic of ankylosing spondylitis blood. Clones that were linked to disease were CD8+ and were relatively rare in peripheral blood. Prior literature has documented some motif variants in synovial fluid and blood from reactive arthritis. As reported, disease-linked clones showed significant enrichment in matched ankylosing spondylitis synovial fluid.

Quantitative molecular-barcoded 5'-RACE generated the TCR beta libraries. Via MiXCR, TCRdb re-called the 5' RACE reads, giving one row per CDR3 protein. This sample has 350,000 to 550,000 distinct CDR3 sequences, with around 26% found just once. Concerning this clonotype itself: No antigen is known for it.

The chain employs TRBV24-1 and TRBJ2-1; 10 bases line up with TRBD2. This clonotype was obtained from a male donor with ankylosing spondylitis. Sequences were obtained from blood, either unsorted or a sorted T cell fraction (not recorded which). DNA of the CDR3: TGTGCCACCAGTGAAGGACTAGCGGCCCCTTTAAGGGTACGTGAGCAGTTCTTC. Its protein product is CATSEGLAAPLRVREQFF.